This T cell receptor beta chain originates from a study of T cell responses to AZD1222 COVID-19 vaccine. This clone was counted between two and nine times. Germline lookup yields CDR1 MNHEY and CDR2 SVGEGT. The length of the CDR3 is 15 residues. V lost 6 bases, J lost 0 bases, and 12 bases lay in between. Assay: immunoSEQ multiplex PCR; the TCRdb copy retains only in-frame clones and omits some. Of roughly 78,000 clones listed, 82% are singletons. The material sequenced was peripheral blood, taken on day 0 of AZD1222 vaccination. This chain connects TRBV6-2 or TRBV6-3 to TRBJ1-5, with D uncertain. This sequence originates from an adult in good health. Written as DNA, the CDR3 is TGTGCCAGCAGCCCCGGGGTCCCTAGCAATCAGCCCCAGCATTTT. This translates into CASSPGVPSNQPQHF.